This TCR beta chain was observed in a study of shared clonotypes between healthy human individuals. Study conclusions and caveats: Of the naive CD4 clonotypes, approximately 5% were shared across several donors.

Looked up from germline, CDR1 is LGHNA and CDR2 is YNFKEQ. The CDR3 runs to 18 residues. As to this clone: Its target is unknown. The germline gene is not matched at one end of the junction; a read error may be the cause.

Using around 180 ng DNA, 32,000 or so T cell genomes, the sorted-subset replicate PCRs were run. Sequenced by immunoSEQ multiplex PCR; TCRdb stores in-frame clones only, minus some. Among roughly 2,300,000 clones listed, approximately 90% were seen once. The receptor comes from a man aged 18-30 years in good health. Some clones in this sample may be carry-over from other donors' samples. This chain links TRBV4-2 with TRBJ2-7, with D tentatively TRBD2 (6 bases). Source material: naive CD4+ T cells from PBMCs. The subset is: CD45RA+ positively selected. The CDR3, as DNA: TGTGCCAGCAGACAAGATATTGGGCCCGGGAGAAAATCCTACGAGCAGTACTTC. Protein sequence: CASRQDIGPGRKSYEQYF.